The 17 T cell receptor beta chains below were found in one sample sequenced in a study of blood T cells in healthy people across ages. With a J-beta primer mix and a sample-barcoded 5' primer, a second PCR ran about 7 to 11 cycles. TCRdb reprocessed the 5' RACE reads via MiXCR and lists one record per CDR3 protein. The table lists approximately 800,000 distinct CDR3 sequences, more than 45% of them singletons. Sequencing was performed on blood. Receptor source: a young man in good health.

This clonotype was counted ten times or more. This chain connects TRBV9 to TRBJ2-5, with 7 bases aligning to TRBD2. This CDR3 has 13 residues. J lost 0 bases, V lost 7 bases, and 3 bases had no gene match. Germline CDR1 reads SGDLS; CDR2 reads YYNGEE. CDR3 in amino acids: CASSAGNQETQYF. The CDR3 DNA is TGTGCCAGCTCAGCGGGGAACCAAGAGACCCAGTACTTC.

This clonotype was seen only once. V is TRBV20-1 and J is TRBJ2-3; D is possibly TRBD2 (5 bases). The CDR3 is 14 amino acids. Germline V lookup: CDR1 DFQATT, CDR2 SNEGSKA (reference sequence). Trimming stripped 3 bases from V and 0 bases from J, with 10 bases between. CDR3 bases: TGCAGTGCTAGTCCTGGCGGGAGCACAGATACGCAGTATTTT. This encodes CSASPGGSTDTQYF.

The V call is TRBV7-8, the J call TRBJ2-1, with 7 bases that match TRBD2. Germline values: CDR1 SGHVS, CDR2 FQNEAQ. Trimming at V came to 3 bases and at J to 4 bases, leaving 6 bases not matched to a gene. This CDR3 comprises 15 residues. The CDR3 loop reads CASSFGGRSYNEQFF. For the CDR3, the DNA is TGTGCCAGCAGCTTCGGCGGGAGATCGTACAATGAGCAGTTCTTC.

The V and J genes are TRBV28 and TRBJ2-4; D may be TRBD1 or TRBD2 (6 bases each). This CDR3 has 16 amino acids. Germline V gene data show CDR1 as MDHEN and CDR2 as SYDVKM. V lost 4 bases and J lost 0, with 13 bases in between. CDR3 DNA sequence: TGTGCCAGCAGTTCAGGAGGGGGGCTAGCCAAAAACATTCAGTACTTC. This codes for CASSSGGGLAKNIQYF. Looking up the rest from reference TRBV28 and TRBJ2-4 gives the full variable domain: DVKVTQSSRYLVKRTGEKVFLECVQDMDHENMFWYRQDPGLGLRLIYFSYDVKMKEKGDIPEGYSVSREKKERFSLILESASTNQTSMYLCASSSGGGLAKNIQYFGAGTRLSVL.

The chain is built from TRBV7-2 and TRBJ1-1; TRBD1 matches 9 bases. Per the germline V gene, CDR1 is SGHTA and CDR2 is FQGNSA. This CDR3 has 13 residues. V trimming: 4 bases; J trimming: 11 bases; junction bases outside the gene matches: 8. The CDR3 protein is CASSSGTGFRAFF. CDR3 DNA sequence: TGTGCCAGCAGCTCAGGGACAGGGTTTCGGGCTTTCTTT.

The chain carries TRBV6-2 or TRBV6-3 and TRBJ2-1, with D unresolved. Trimming took 4 bases from V and 2 from J, leaving 24 bases between them. Germline assignment: CDR1 MNHEY and CDR2 SVGEGT. CDR3 length: 19 amino acids. The CDR3 nucleotides read TGTGCCAGCAGTTTGCCCTCTTCACCCAGCCGTCAAACCTACAATGAGCAGTTCTTC. Its translation: CASSLPSSPSRQTYNEQFF.

The genes are TRBV6-5 and TRBJ1-1, with D tentatively TRBD1 (5 bases). V was trimmed by 6 bases and J by 11 bases, leaving 19 bases between them. CDR3 length: 13 amino acids. Germline V gene lookup returns CDR1 MNHEY and CDR2 SVGAGI. The DNA of the CDR3 is TGTGCCAGCAGCTTGGGGCAGAAGAAGGAGGCTTTCTTT. The encoded protein is CASSLGQKKEAFF.

This chain uses TRBV20-1 with TRBJ2-7; D unclear. CDR1 and CDR2 (germline): DFQATT, SNEGSKA (reference sequence). This CDR3 is 12 amino acids long. The V and J ends lost 1 base and 5 bases respectively, with 9 bases between them. Written as DNA, the CDR3 is TGCAGTGCTAGAGTCACCCTCCACGAGCAGTACTTC. The encoded protein is CSARVTLHEQYF.

The chain combines TRBV3-1 with TRBJ1-1; 9 bases agree with TRBD1. There are 15 residues in the CDR3. Germline assignment: CDR1 LGHDT and CDR2 YNNKEL (reference sequence). Trimming cost V 0 bases and J 10 bases; bases outside gene matches: 9. The CDR3 loop reads CASSQDAGTGTRAFF. CDR3 nucleotides: TGTGCCAGCAGCCAAGACGCCGGGACAGGGACACGAGCTTTCTTT.

The chain has TRBV4-2 and TRBJ2-7; 7 bases map to TRBD1. Germline V gene sequence: CDR1 LGHNA, CDR2 YNFKEQ. The trim removed 3 bases at V and 3 bases at J, leaving 5 bases unmatched. The CDR3 runs to 14 residues. The CDR3 loop is CASSHGTVGYEQYF. The CDR3 DNA sequence: TGTGCCAGCAGCCATGGGACAGTCGGCTACGAGCAGTACTTC.

This sequence joins TRBV28 and TRBJ2-1; perhaps TRBD1 as D (6 bases). V lost 5 bases and J lost 9, with 11 bases in between. The CDR3 runs 12 residues. Germline V gives CDR1 MDHEN, CDR2 SYDVKM. This CDR3 reads CASSLFRGEQFF. The CDR3 bases are TGTGCCAGCAGTCTGTTCAGGGGTGAGCAGTTCTTC.

This chain connects TRBV20-1 to TRBJ2-1; D is perhaps TRBD1 or TRBD2 (5 bases each). This CDR3 region has 14 residues. Germline-derived CDR1 and CDR2 are DFQATT and SNEGSKA (reference sequence). The V end lost 3 bases, the J end lost 1 base, and 10 bases lay between the germline ends. The DNA of the CDR3 is TGCAGTGCTAGGGGACCGCAGTCCTACAATGAGCAGTTCTTC. It is translated as CSARGPQSYNEQFF.

V gene TRBV5-1 combines with J gene TRBJ2-1, with 11 bases identical to TRBD2. Trimming took 0 bases from V and 7 from J; bases not matched to a gene: 6. Germline V gene data show CDR1 as SGHRS and CDR2 as YFSETQ. The CDR3 is 16 residues long. The CDR3 region is CASSLEASGRSNEQFF. CDR3 nucleotides: TGCGCCAGCAGCTTGGAAGCTAGCGGGAGGTCAAATGAGCAGTTCTTC.

This clonotype is a singleton in its sample. The chain uses TRBV12-3 or TRBV12-4 and TRBJ1-2, with unresolved D. This CDR3 comprises 15 residues. Trimming stripped 1 base from V and 4 bases from J, with 13 bases between. In DNA form, the CDR3 reads TGTGCCAGCAGTTTAGATCCGGGTTCGAGCTATGGCTACACCTTC. The encoded protein is CASSLDPGSSYGYTF.

The rearrangement joins TRBV7-2 to TRBJ2-1; 11 bases align to TRBD1. The germline V gene has CDR1 SGHTA and CDR2 FQGNSA. The CDR3 runs to 15 residues. V was clipped by 4 bases and J by 9 bases; unmatched bases: 8. CDR3 in amino acids: CASSSGQGAGFEQFF. As DNA, the CDR3 is TGTGCCAGCAGCTCTGGACAGGGGGCAGGTTTTGAGCAGTTCTTC. The complete variable domain, with remaining parts taken from reference TRBV7-2 and TRBJ2-1, reads GAGVSQSPSNKVTEKGKDVELRCDPISGHTALYWYRQSLGQGLEFLIYFQGNSAPDKSGLPSDRFSAERTGGSVSTLTIQRTQQEDSAVYLCASSSGQGAGFEQFFGPGTRLTVL.

The V call is TRBV4-2, the J call TRBJ1-2, with TRBD1 matching 10 bases. This CDR3 has 14 residues. CDR1 is LGHNA and CDR2 is YNFKEQ in the germline V gene. Germline trimming cut 2 bases from V and 13 bases from J; bases unmatched to any gene: 10. CDR3 DNA: TGTGCCAGCAGCCAACAACCCGGGACAGGGGTCGGCACCTTC. This encodes CASSQQPGTGVGTF.

The chain joins TRBV10-3 to TRBJ1-1; 10 positions match TRBD1. Trimming took 6 bases from V and 1 from J; bases not matched to a gene: 5. This CDR3 contains 15 residues. Germline V CDR1 and CDR2: ENHRY, SYGVKD. CDR3 nucleotides: TGTGCCATCAGGCCGGGACAGGGGTCGAACACTGAAGCTTTCTTT. This translates into CAIRPGQGSNTEAFF.